Listed below are T cell receptor beta chains from one sample, sequenced in a study of CD8+ T cells in alopecia areata. Sequenced by immunoSEQ multiplex PCR; TCRdb stores in-frame clones only, minus some. This sample yields some 180,000 clones, of which roughly 65% are seen a single time; over 1.5% belongs to the top ten. The sequencing used CD4+ T cells sorted from blood, collected at week 0. The receptors come from a human donor with alopecia areata. Both conserved end residues are part of each CDR3. The D gene is left open where the match is weak. Not every row has a clone size; where given, it reads once, few, many or a size class.

DNA	CDR3	D	size	V	J
TGTGCCAGCAGCTTAAGTGGCAGGCAGGGGCAGCCCCAGCATTTT	CASSLSGRQGQPQHF	-	-	TRBV7-2	TRBJ1-5
TGTGCCACAGGAGCCGGGACAGATACGCAGTATTTT	CATGAGTDTQYF	-	-	TRBV6-6	TRBJ2-3
TGTGCCAGCAGCGCGACTAGCGGGGGAACCGGGGAGCTGTTTTTT	CASSATSGGTGELFF	TRBD2	-	TRBV6-1	TRBJ2-2
TGTGCCAGCAGTTTACGAGTGGGACATCAGCCCCAGCATTTT	CASSLRVGHQPQHF	-	-	TRBV27	TRBJ1-5
TGTGCCAGCAGCACCCGCTCCAGGACAGGGATCATCTACGAGCAGTACTTC	CASSTRSRTGIIYEQYF	TRBD1	-	TRBV11-2	TRBJ2-7
TGCGCCAGCAGCGGGCAGGGGTTCGAGCAGTACTTC	CASSGQGFEQYF	-	-	TRBV10-2	TRBJ2-7
TGCGCCAGCAGCTTGGAAGGGGGTGTCTCTGAAGCTTTCTTT	CASSLEGGVSEAFF	-	-	TRBV5-1	TRBJ1-1
TGTGCCAGCAGCCCGGGACTAGTAAAAGAGACCCAGTACTTC	CASSPGLVKETQYF	TRBD2	few	TRBV6-1	TRBJ2-5
TGCAGCGTTGGGCAGACGGGCACTGAAGCTTTCTTT	CSVGQTGTEAFF	-	-	TRBV29-1	TRBJ1-1
TGTGCCAGCAGTGGTTTGAAGAGTTCCTACGAGCAGTACTTC	CASSGLKSSYEQYF	-	once	TRBV2	TRBJ2-7
TGTGCCAGCAGCTCCGAACTAGACAGGGAAGAGACCCAGTACTTC	CASSSELDREETQYF	TRBD1	-	TRBV5-6	TRBJ2-5
TGTGCCAGTAGGACGGTGGGACCGCGTGAGGGGACGCAGTATTTT	CASRTVGPREGTQYF	-	few	TRBV19	TRBJ2-3
TGTGCCAGCAGCTTAGAGGCTGGCACTGAAGCTTTCTTT	CASSLEAGTEAFF	-	-	TRBV11-3	TRBJ1-1
TGTGCCTGGAGTGCCGGTTTAGTAGGAGGCTCCACTGAAGCTTTCTTT	CAWSAGLVGGSTEAFF	-	-	TRBV30	TRBJ1-1
TGTGCCAGCAGCGTTAACACTGAAGCTTTCTTT	CASSVNTEAFF	-	-	TRBV7-8	TRBJ1-1
TGTGCCAGCAGCCAGGGGCAGGGAGAGTTCTTC	CASSQGQGEFF	-	-	TRBV7-9	TRBJ2-1
TGTGCCAGCTCACCGCTGCCTCAGGGAGGAAAGAACACTGAAGCTTTCTTT	CASSPLPQGGKNTEAFF	-	-	TRBV18	TRBJ1-1
TGCAGCGTCTACGGGGAGGATGGCTACACCTTC	CSVYGEDGYTF	-	few	TRBV29-1	TRBJ1-2
TGTGCCAGCAGCCCGACGACAGGGACTGGCTACACCTTC	CASSPTTGTGYTF	TRBD1	few	TRBV7-2	TRBJ1-2
TGTGCCAGCAGCGTTACAGGGGGCTATGGCTACACCTTC	CASSVTGGYGYTF	TRBD1	-	TRBV7-2	TRBJ1-2
TGTGCCAGCAGCCAAGGAATGAGCGAGCAGTACTTC	CASSQGMSEQYF	-	-	TRBV14	TRBJ2-7
TGTGCCTGGGACCAGGGGGGCCGCCGTGGTGGGGAGCTGTTTTTT	CAWDQGGRRGGELFF	-	-	TRBV30	TRBJ2-2
TGCAGCGTTGACAGGGGGGGGAACACTGAAGCTTTCTTT	CSVDRGGNTEAFF	TRBD1	once	TRBV29-1	TRBJ1-1
TGTGCCATCAGGGGTCTGGCCGGGGAGCTGTTTTTT	CAIRGLAGELFF	-	few	TRBV10-3	TRBJ2-2
TGCGCCAGCAGCCAAGAATATAACCGCCCCTACGAGCAGTACTTC	CASSQEYNRPYEQYF	-	-	TRBV4-1	TRBJ2-7
TGTGCCAGCAGCCCCTGGACAGGGAACACCGGGGAGCTGTTTTTT	CASSPWTGNTGELFF	TRBD1	few	TRBV7-2	TRBJ2-2
TGTGCCATCAGTGAGGGAGGGCAGCACTACGAGCAGTACTTC	CAISEGGQHYEQYF	-	-	TRBV10-3	TRBJ2-7
TGTGCCAGCGGGGAGAGGAATGAGCAGTTCTTC	CASGERNEQFF	-	-	TRBV27	TRBJ2-1
TGCGCCAGCAGACAGCAGCAAGAGACCCAGTACTTC	CASRQQQETQYF	-	-	TRBV5-1	TRBJ2-5
TGCGCCAGCAGCTACGACTGGAGCTCCTACGAGCAGTACTTC	CASSYDWSSYEQYF	-	-	TRBV5-1	TRBJ2-7
TGTGCCAGCAGCGCCTGGGAGACTGAAGCTTTCTTT	CASSAWETEAFF	-	-	TRBV9	TRBJ1-1
TGCAGCGTTGAAGATTGCAGAGAAATCTCCTACGAGCAGTACTTC	CSVEDCREISYEQYF	-	-	TRBV29-1	TRBJ2-7
TGTGCCTGGAGTGTACTAGCGGGGGGGGACACAGATACGCAGTATTTT	CAWSVLAGGDTDTQYF	TRBD2	-	TRBV30	TRBJ2-3
TGTGCCAGCAGCCCGGGGGGGCCTAGCACCGGGGAGCTGTTTTTT	CASSPGGPSTGELFF	TRBD2	-	TRBV11-2	TRBJ2-2
TGCGCCAGCAGCCAAAACAGGGGGAACACTGAAGCTTTCTTT	CASSQNRGNTEAFF	TRBD1	once	TRBV4-3	TRBJ1-1
TGCGCCAGCAGCTTGGCGGGGACAGTCTATAATTCACCCCTCCACTTT	CASSLAGTVYNSPLHF	TRBD1	-	TRBV5-1	TRBJ1-6
TGTGCCAGCAGCTTAGATTTCCAAACAGGTCACCATTTGCCCCAGCATTTT	CASSLDFQTGHHLPQHF	-	-	TRBV11-3	TRBJ1-5
TGCAGTGCCCAGGGCGCCGGGGAGCTGTTTTTT	CSAQGAGELFF	-	few	TRBV20-1	TRBJ2-2
TGTGCCAGCAGTTTAGAAGCCCAATTGAACACTGAAGCTTTCTTT	CASSLEAQLNTEAFF	-	-	TRBV28	TRBJ1-1
TGTGCCAGTAGTCAAACTAGCGGGGGTACAGATACGCAGTATTTT	CASSQTSGGTDTQYF	TRBD2	few	TRBV19	TRBJ2-3
TGTGCCAGCAGTAAGGGACAGATGAACACTGAAGCTTTCTTT	CASSKGQMNTEAFF	TRBD1	-	TRBV6-5	TRBJ1-1
TGTGCCAGTAGAGCGCGGGGGAGTAGGAACAATGAGCAGTTCTTC	CASRARGSRNNEQFF	TRBD2	few	TRBV19	TRBJ2-1
TGCAGCGTTGCAGGGTCGAGCAATCAGCCCCAGCATTTT	CSVAGSSNQPQHF	-	-	TRBV29-1	TRBJ1-5
TGTGCCAGCAGACTCGGACAGTCAAATGGCTACACCTTC	CASRLGQSNGYTF	-	-	TRBV6-1	TRBJ1-2
TGTGCCACCAACCGGGACCCCACTTCGGTTGGCTACACCTTC	CATNRDPTSVGYTF	-	few	TRBV2	TRBJ1-2
TGTGCCAGCACCCCAACAGGGGATCGGACAGATACGCAGTATTTT	CASTPTGDRTDTQYF	TRBD1	-	TRBV7-3	TRBJ2-3
TGCGCCAGCAGCCAAGCACAGGAGCTCGGAAAGACCCAGTACTTC	CASSQAQELGKTQYF	-	few	TRBV4-3	TRBJ2-5
TGCGCCAGCAGCCAAGTCCATGGACAGGGGCGGATTTATGGCTACACCTTC	CASSQVHGQGRIYGYTF	TRBD1	-	TRBV4-3	TRBJ1-2